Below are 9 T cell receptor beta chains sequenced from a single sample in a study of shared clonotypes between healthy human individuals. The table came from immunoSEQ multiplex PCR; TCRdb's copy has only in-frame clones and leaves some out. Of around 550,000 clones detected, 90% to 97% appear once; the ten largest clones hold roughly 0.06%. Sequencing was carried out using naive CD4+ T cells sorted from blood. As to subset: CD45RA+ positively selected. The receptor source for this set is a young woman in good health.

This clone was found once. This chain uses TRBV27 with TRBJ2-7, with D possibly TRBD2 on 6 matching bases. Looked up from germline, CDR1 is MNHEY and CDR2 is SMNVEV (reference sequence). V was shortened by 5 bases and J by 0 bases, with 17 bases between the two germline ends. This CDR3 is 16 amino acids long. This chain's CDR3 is CASSPGTGRSSYEQYF. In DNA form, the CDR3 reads TGTGCCAGCAGTCCAGGGACTGGGCGGAGCTCCTACGAGCAGTACTTC.

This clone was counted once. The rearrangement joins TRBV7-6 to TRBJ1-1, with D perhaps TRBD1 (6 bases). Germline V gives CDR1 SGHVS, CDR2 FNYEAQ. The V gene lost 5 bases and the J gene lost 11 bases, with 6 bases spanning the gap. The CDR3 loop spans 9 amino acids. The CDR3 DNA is TGTGCCAGCAGCCAGGGGGCTTTCTTT. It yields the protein CASSQGAFF.

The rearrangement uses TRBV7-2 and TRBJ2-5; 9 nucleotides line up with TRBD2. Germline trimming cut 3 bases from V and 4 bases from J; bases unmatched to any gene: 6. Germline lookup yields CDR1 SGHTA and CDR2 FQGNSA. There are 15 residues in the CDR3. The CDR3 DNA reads TGTGCCAGCAGCTTGGTGGTTAGCGGGAGAGAGACCCAGTACTTC. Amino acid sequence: CASSLVVSGRETQYF. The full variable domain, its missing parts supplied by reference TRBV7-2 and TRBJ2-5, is GAGVSQSPSNKVTEKGKDVELRCDPISGHTALYWYRQSLGQGLEFLIYFQGNSAPDKSGLPSDRFSAERTGGSVSTLTIQRTQQEDSAVYLCASSLVVSGRETQYFGPGTRLLVL.

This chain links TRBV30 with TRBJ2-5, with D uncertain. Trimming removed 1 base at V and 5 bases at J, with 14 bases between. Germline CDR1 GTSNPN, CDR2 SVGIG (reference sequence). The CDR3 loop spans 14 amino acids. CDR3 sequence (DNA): TGTGCCTGGAGTGGATTGGCTGAGCAGGAGACCCAGTACTTC. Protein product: CAWSGLAEQETQYF.

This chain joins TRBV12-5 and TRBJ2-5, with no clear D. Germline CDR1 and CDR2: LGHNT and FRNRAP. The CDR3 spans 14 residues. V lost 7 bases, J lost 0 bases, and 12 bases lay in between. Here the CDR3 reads CASASFPYQETQYF. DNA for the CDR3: TGTGCTAGTGCCTCATTTCCTTACCAAGAGACCCAGTACTTC. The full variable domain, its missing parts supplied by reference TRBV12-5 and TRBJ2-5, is DARVTQTPRHKVTEMGQEVTMRCQPILGHNTVFWYRQTMMQGLELLAYFRNRAPLDDSGMPKDRFSAEMPDATLATLKIQPSEPRDSAVYFCASASFPYQETQYFGPGTRLLVL.

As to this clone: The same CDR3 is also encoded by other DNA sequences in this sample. CDR3 amino acids: CASSLTDYGYTF. CDR3 DNA sequence: TGTGCCAGCAGTCTCACGGACTATGGCTACACCTTC. The chain joins TRBV28 to TRBJ1-2, with D uncertain. This CDR3 comprises 12 residues. V was shortened by 5 bases and J by 3 bases, with 7 bases between the two germline ends. In germline, CDR1 is MDHEN, CDR2 SYDVKM.

The CDR3 here is CASRLTGGSLAFF. The CDR3 DNA reads TGTGCCAGCAGGTTGACAGGGGGCAGTCTGGCTTTCTTT. The chain is built from TRBV28 and TRBJ1-1, with TRBD1 matching 10 bases. Germline V gene data show CDR1 as MDHEN and CDR2 as SYDVKM. The CDR3 has 13 amino acids. The V and J ends lost 6 bases and 11 bases, in that order; junction bases with no gene match: 9.

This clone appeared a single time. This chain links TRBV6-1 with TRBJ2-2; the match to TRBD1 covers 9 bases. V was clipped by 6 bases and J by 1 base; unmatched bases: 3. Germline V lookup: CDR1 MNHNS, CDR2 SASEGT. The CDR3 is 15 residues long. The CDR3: CASRGTGLNTGELFF. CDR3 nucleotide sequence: TGTGCCAGCAGGGGGACAGGGTTGAACACCGGGGAGCTGTTTTTT.

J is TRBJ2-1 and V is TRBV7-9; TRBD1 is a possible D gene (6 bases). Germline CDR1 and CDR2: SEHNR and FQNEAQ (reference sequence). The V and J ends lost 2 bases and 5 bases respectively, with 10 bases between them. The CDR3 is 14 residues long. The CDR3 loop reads CASSLRGQNNEQFF. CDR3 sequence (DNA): TGTGCCAGCAGCTTAAGGGGACAAAACAATGAGCAGTTCTTC.